This T cell receptor (beta chain) is from a study of early T cells in non-severe SARS-CoV-2 infection. TCRdb recomputed calls from the 5' RACE reads with MiXCR, one row per CDR3 protein. The table includes 85,000 to 90,000 distinct CDR3 sequences, approximately 15% detected once. The CDR3 runs to 15 residues. Per the germline V gene, CDR1 is LGHDT and CDR2 is YNNKEL (reference sequence). V lost 2 bases and J 7 bases, leaving 15 bases between the germline ends. The chain carries TRBV3-1 and TRBJ2-1; possibly TRBD2 for D (5 bases). The sequence came from an adult who was a healthcare worker with PCR-confirmed SARS-CoV-2 infection or an uninfected control (not recorded which). Sequenced input: whole blood. The CDR3 coding sequence is TGTGCCAGCAGCCAAAGGGTTACGGGGAATAATGAGCAGTTCTTC. Protein product: CASSQRVTGNNEQFF.